This TCR beta chain was observed in a study of T cell repertoires in cytomegalovirus infection. Study-level information: Matching HLA type, along with CMV infection, was indicated by public TCR beta signatures.

Study results and limitations: The ex vivo response showed dominance by HLA-C-restricted CMV-specific TCR beta clonotypes. Frequencies of public TCR beta families were cumulated, and this identified carriers of CMV plus the relevant HLA.

CDR3 size: 17 residues. Per germline, CDR1 MGHRA and CDR2 YSYEKL. With 3 bases removed from V and 2 bases from J, the gap between germline ends came to 17 bases. TCRdb recomputed calls from the reads with MiXCR, one row per CDR3 protein. The data contain about 440,000 distinct CDR3 sequences, around 32% of them singletons. This clonotype was picked up many times. Its specificity is not known. This TCR derives from a human donor in good health (CMV status not recorded). Some clones in this sample may be carry-over from other donors' samples. Input material: PBMCs. This rearrangement joins TRBV4-1 to TRBJ1-3, with D possibly being TRBD1 (6 bases). The CDR3 coding sequence is TGCGCCAGCAGCCAGGTCGAAACAGGGAACCCTGGAAACACCATATATTTT. This translates into CASSQVETGNPGNTIYF.